The present T cell receptor beta chain was sequenced within a study of regulatory T cells in long-lasting Graves disease. General study points: TCR diversity was lower in persistent Graves' patients than in newly diagnosed ones. Newly diagnosed patients shared about 950 public clonotypes; persistent patients shared about 2,500.

V lost 6 bases to trimming and J lost 5 bases; unmatched junction nucleotides: 10. Germline V gene sequence: CDR1 SQVTM, CDR2 ANQGSEA. The CDR3 sequence is 15 residues long. The time point denotes: persistent/refractory GD, antithyroid drugs over 5 years with positive TRAb. Construction of the TCR library relied on RNA isolated from PBMCs. Libraries of TCR beta came from iRepertoire HTBI primers plus Arm-PCR of CDR3 regions. Using its own MiXCR run on the multiplex PCR reads, TCRdb lists one record per CDR3 protein. The repertoire holds a few hundred thousand distinct CDR3 sequences, approximately 25% seen once, with 25% to 30% in the top ten. In its sample, this clonotype was seen many times. What it recognizes is unknown.

This clonotype was sampled from a woman aged 35 to 49 with Graves disease. Sequenced material: peripheral blood mononuclear cells (PBMCs), taken when the disease was refractory, from a patient treated with antithyroid drugs. The chain joins TRBV29-1 to TRBJ2-5; 12 positions match TRBD2. The CDR3 loop is CSVTGLAGGQETQYF. The CDR3, as DNA: TGCAGCGTCACGGGGCTAGCGGGAGGGCAGGAGACCCAGTACTTC.